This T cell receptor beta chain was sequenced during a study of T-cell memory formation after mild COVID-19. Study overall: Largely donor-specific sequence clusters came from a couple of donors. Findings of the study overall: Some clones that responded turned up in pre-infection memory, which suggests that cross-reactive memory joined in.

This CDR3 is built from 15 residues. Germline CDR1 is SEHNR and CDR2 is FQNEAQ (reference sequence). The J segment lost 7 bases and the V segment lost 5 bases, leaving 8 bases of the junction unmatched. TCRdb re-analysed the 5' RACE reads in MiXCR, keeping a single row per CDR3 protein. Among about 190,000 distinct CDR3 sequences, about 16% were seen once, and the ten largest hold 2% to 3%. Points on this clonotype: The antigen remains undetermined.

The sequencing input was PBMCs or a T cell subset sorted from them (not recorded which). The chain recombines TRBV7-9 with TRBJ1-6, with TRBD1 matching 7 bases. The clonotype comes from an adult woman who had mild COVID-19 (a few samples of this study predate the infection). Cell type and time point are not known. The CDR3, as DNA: TGTGCCAGCAGCACCGGACAGGTCCGGAATTCACCCCTCCACTTT. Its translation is CASSTGQVRNSPLHF.